A single sample gave rise to the 9 T cell receptor beta chains below, sequenced in a study of read filtering for tumor transcriptome and immune sequencing. From approximately 400 ng of RNA, a library with molecular barcoded alpha/delta and beta/gamma adaptors was made. TCRdb reprocessed the reads via MiXCR and lists one record per CDR3 protein. The sample records roughly 90,000 distinct CDR3 sequences, roughly 21% being singletons. What was sequenced was a population of CD138-negative cells sorted from bone marrow. The receptors derive from a donor aged 40 or over with multiple myeloma.

The rearrangement links TRBV3-1 to TRBJ2-7, with TRBD1 matching over 7 bases. The trim removed 0 bases at V and 7 bases at J, leaving 12 bases unmatched. Germline values: CDR1 LGHDT, CDR2 YNNKEL (reference sequence). The CDR3 loop spans 16 amino acids. CDR3 region: CASSQEVTVTGQEQYF. As DNA, the CDR3 is TGTGCCAGCAGCCAAGAAGTCACTGTGACAGGGCAAGAGCAGTACTTC.

Worth noting for this clonotype: This may arise from a read error, as a much more abundant clone is one base away. The genes are TRBV30 and TRBJ1-1; D call uncertain. The CDR3 spans 11 residues. The germline CDR1 and CDR2 sequences are GTSNPN and SVGIG (reference sequence). V shed 3 bases and J shed 2 bases, with 4 bases lying between them. The chain's CDR3 is CAWRLNTEAFF. CDR3 coding DNA: TGTGCCTGGAGATTAAACACTGAAGCTTTCTTT.

Regarding this clonotype: No conserved phenylalanine or tryptophan ends this CDR3, so it is likely a read error. The chain combines TRBV7-9 with TRBJ2-3; tentatively, D is TRBD1 (6 bases). CDR3 length equals 19 residues. The V gene's germline CDR1 is SEHNR and CDR2 FQNEAQ (reference sequence). Between the trimmed V and J ends, which lost 2 bases and 0 bases, there was a span of 21 bases. The CDR3 bases are TGTGCCAGCAGCTTATCTCCTTTCCGGGACACCGAAAGCACAGATACGCAGTATCTT. Protein: CASSLSPFRDTESTDTQYL.

This clonotype was seen ten or more times. The V call is TRBV27, the J call TRBJ1-1; 7 nucleotides line up with TRBD1. The ends lost 5 bases at V and 6 bases at J; junction bases unmatched: 12. There are 15 residues in the CDR3. Germline V gene data show CDR1 as MNHEY and CDR2 as SMNVEV (reference sequence). The CDR3 DNA is TGTGCCAGCAGTGTGACAGGGCGGGGAGAAGCTGAAGCTTTCTTT. Residues: CASSVTGRGEAEAFF.

A remark on this clonotype: An end of the junction differs from the germline gene, which may be a read error. This chain joins TRBV5-1 and TRBJ2-7; 10 bases are shared with TRBD2. Germline CDR1 SGHRS, CDR2 YFSETQ. This CDR3 has 15 residues. The CDR3 sequence is CASSLLAGASCEQYF. The CDR3, as DNA: TGCGCCAGCAGCTTGCTAGCGGGGGCCTCCTGCGAGCAGTACTTC.

The table lists this clonotype with many counts. J is TRBJ1-1 and V is TRBV5-1; 8 nucleotides agree with TRBD1. Germline V gene data show CDR1 as SGHRS and CDR2 as YFSETQ. Germline trimming cut 4 bases from V and 4 bases from J; bases unmatched to any gene: 9. This CDR3 region has 15 residues. In DNA, the CDR3 is TGCGCCAGCAGCAACCTACAGGGGGGAAGCACTGAAGCTTTCTTT. Its translation is CASSNLQGGSTEAFF.

This clonotype came up many times. This chain links TRBV6-1 with TRBJ1-1, with D tentatively TRBD1 (5 bases). The germline V gene encodes CDR1 MNHNS and CDR2 SASEGT. V lost 6 bases and J 6 bases, leaving 20 bases between the germline ends. This CDR3 spans 15 amino acids. CDR3 in amino acids: CASSDWVEEGAEAFF. In DNA form, the CDR3 reads TGTGCCAGCAGCGATTGGGTGGAAGAAGGGGCTGAAGCTTTCTTT.

The gene calls are TRBV2 and TRBJ1-3, with 7 bases matching TRBD1. V lost 5 bases, J lost 4 bases, and 2 bases stayed unmatched. The CDR3 loop spans 13 amino acids. Germline values: CDR1 SNHLY, CDR2 FYNNEI. The DNA of the CDR3 is TGTGCCAGCAGTCAACAGGGGGGAAACACCATATATTTT. It codes for CASSQQGGNTIYF.

The chain has TRBV4-1 and TRBJ2-7; D might be TRBD2 (6 bases). Trimming removed 3 bases from V and 2 bases from J, with 20 bases in between. The germline CDR1 and CDR2 sequences are MGHRA and YSYEKL. The CDR3 is 17 residues long. CDR3 sequence (DNA): TGCGCCAGCAGCCAGTACCCCACGGGGACTCCGCCCTACGAGCAGTACTTC. It yields the protein CASSQYPTGTPPYEQYF.